This passage covers 30 T cell receptor beta chains from one sample sequenced in a study of shared clonotypes between healthy human individuals. Generated by immunoSEQ multiplex PCR, the TCRdb table keeps only in-frame clones and is missing some. Seen here are 550,000 to 800,000 clones, 90% observed once, and the top ten hold 30% to 40%. Sequencing used memory CD8+ T cells from PBMCs. The subset here: CD45RO+ cells pooled with CCR7-negative TemRA cells. The source of these receptors is a man younger than 35 in good health. Some clones in this sample may be carry-over from other donors' samples.

The genes are TRBV7-6 and TRBJ2-7; tentatively, D is TRBD1 (5 bases). Germline lookup yields CDR1 SGHVS and CDR2 FNYEAQ. Trimming removed 2 bases at V and 3 bases at J, with 11 bases between. The CDR3 consists of 14 residues. The DNA of the CDR3 is TGTGCCAGCAGCTTAAGCCAGGGTAACTACGAGCAGTACTTC. Amino acid sequence: CASSLSQGNYEQYF.

The chain employs TRBV5-6 and TRBJ2-1; 7 nucleotides match TRBD1. The V and J ends lost 4 bases and 4 bases, in that order; junction bases with no gene match: 8. The CDR3 has 15 residues. CDR1 is SGHDT, CDR2 YYEEEE, per germline. CDR3 DNA: TGTGCCAGCAGCGCAGACAGGGTACCATACAATGAGCAGTTCTTC. Translating it yields CASSADRVPYNEQFF.

The CDR3 coding sequence is TGTGCCAGCAGCTTAGGCCCCAGGGGCAACTCCTACGAGCAGTACTTC. It codes for CASSLGPRGNSYEQYF. The genes are TRBV7-3 and TRBJ2-7, with D perhaps TRBD1 (6 bases). The CDR3 runs 16 residues. V was trimmed by 2 bases and J by 0 bases, leaving 14 bases between them. Germline V gene data show CDR1 as SGHTA and CDR2 as FQGTGA.

Remarks on this clone: The sample holds other DNA sequences that translate to the same CDR3. This chain joins TRBV19 and TRBJ2-7, with D tentatively TRBD1 (6 bases). Germline CDR1 reads LNHDA; CDR2 reads SQIVND (reference sequence). Trimming left V 2 bases short and J 2 bases short, with 7 bases between. The CDR3 is made up of 13 amino acids. CDR3 in DNA: TGTGCCAGTAGTATAACAGGGACCTACGAGCAGTACTTC. Its protein product is CASSITGTYEQYF. The full variable domain, completed using reference TRBV19 and TRBJ2-7, is DGGITQSPKYLFRKEGQNVTLSCEQNLNHDAMYWYRQDPGQGLRLIYYSQIVNDFQKGDIAEGYSVSREKKESFPLTVTSAQKNPTAFYLCASSITGTYEQYFGPGTRLTVT.

This rearrangement joins TRBV4-3 to TRBJ2-5, with 9 bases matching TRBD1. J was trimmed by 1 base and V by 1 base; bases with no gene match: 1. Germline assignment: CDR1 LGHNA and CDR2 YSLEER. The CDR3 covers 15 residues. CDR3 sequence (DNA): TGCGCCAGCAGCCAAGCGGACAGGGGCCAAGAGACCCAGTACTTC. Translating it yields CASSQADRGQETQYF.

The chain recombines TRBV30 with TRBJ2-4; D is possibly TRBD2 (5 bases). This CDR3 is 12 amino acids long. Germline values: CDR1 GTSNPN, CDR2 SVGIG (reference sequence). Trimming shortened V by 5 bases and J by 0 bases, and 5 bases separated the two germline ends. The CDR3 sequence: CAWGLAKNIQYF. CDR3 coding DNA: TGTGCCTGGGGACTAGCCAAAAACATTCAGTACTTC.

The V and J genes are TRBV5-4 and TRBJ2-1; 8 bases map to TRBD1. Germline CDR1 and CDR2: SGHNT and YYREEE (reference sequence). This CDR3 is 13 amino acids long. After removal of 7 bases from V and 4 bases from J, the junction contained 4 bases not matched to a gene. The CDR3 loop is CASRDRSYNEQFF. In DNA, the CDR3 is TGTGCCAGCCGGGACAGGAGTTACAATGAGCAGTTCTTC. Full variable domain (missing parts from reference TRBV5-4 and TRBJ2-1): ETGVTQSPTHLIKTRGQQVTLRCSSQSGHNTVSWYQQALGQGPQFIFQYYREEENGRGNFPPRFSGLQFPNYSSELNVNALELDDSALYLCASRDRSYNEQFFGPGTRLTVL.

The rearrangement joins TRBV7-9 to TRBJ2-2; D gene ambiguous. CDR3 length: 15 residues. In germline, CDR1 is SEHNR, CDR2 FQNEAQ (reference sequence). The ends were cut back, 7 bases at V and 1 base at J, with 13 bases in the middle. CDR3 DNA sequence: TGTGCCAGCACCCCTCGAGATCGGAACACCGGGGAGCTGTTTTTT. Protein product: CASTPRDRNTGELFF.

The V gene is TRBV5-1, the J gene TRBJ2-1, with TRBD2 identical over 14 bases. The CDR3 sequence is 16 residues long. The junction had 4 bases not matched to a gene; V was cut back by 0 bases and J by 8 bases. The germline V gene encodes CDR1 SGHRS and CDR2 YFSETQ. The CDR3 spells CASSLETSGRADEQFF. CDR3 DNA sequence: TGCGCCAGCAGCTTGGAGACTAGCGGGAGGGCCGATGAGCAGTTCTTC.

The chain joins TRBV27 to TRBJ1-4; D is uncertain. The CDR3 length is 14 residues. V gave up 5 bases and J gave up 8 bases, with 15 bases separating them. The V gene's germline CDR1 is MNHEY and CDR2 SMNVEV (reference sequence). The CDR3 DNA sequence: TGTGCCAGCAGTCCCCGGAGTGGGCGCGAAAAACTGTTTTTT. It is translated as CASSPRSGREKLFF.

This clone was detected many times. The V gene is TRBV6-1, the J gene TRBJ1-4; D possibly corresponds to TRBD1 (6 bases). Germline V CDR1 and CDR2: MNHNS, SASEGT. The CDR3 extends over 15 amino acids. V shed 6 bases and J shed 7 bases, with 18 bases lying between them. The CDR3 bases are TGTGCCAGCAGCCACAGGGAGGAGGTCGGTGAAAAACTGTTTTTT. Its protein is CASSHREEVGEKLFF.

This clone was observed once. The chain recombines TRBV11-2 with TRBJ1-3; tentatively, D is TRBD1 (6 bases). CDR3 length: 14 residues. Germline V CDR1 and CDR2: SGHAT, FQNNGV. The V gene lost 2 bases and the J gene lost 4 bases, with 9 bases spanning the gap. CDR3 bases: TGTGCCAGCAGCTTAACAGGGAGCGGAAACACCATATATTTT. This gives the protein CASSLTGSGNTIYF.

The rearrangement links TRBV7-8 to TRBJ2-5; D is perhaps TRBD1 or TRBD2 (6 bases each). CDR3 size: 15 residues. Germline lookup yields CDR1 SGHVS and CDR2 FQNEAQ. The ends were cut back, 11 bases at V and 3 bases at J, with 22 bases in the middle. The CDR3 here is CASKRGPPAKETQYF. The CDR3 DNA follows: TGTGCCTCAAAACGGGGGCCACCCGCGAAAGAGACCCAGTACTTC.

The rearrangement joins TRBV10-3 to TRBJ1-1; D gene uncertain. Germline lookup yields CDR1 ENHRY and CDR2 SYGVKD. Trimming took 1 base from V and 1 from J, leaving 7 bases between them. There are 14 residues in the CDR3. The DNA of the CDR3 is TGTGCCATCAGTGAGTTCTCACAGAACACTGAAGCTTTCTTT. Its translation: CAISEFSQNTEAFF.

The chain combines TRBV2 with TRBJ2-1; 10 positions match TRBD1. The CDR3 is 15 residues long. Germline trimming cut 3 bases from V and 5 bases from J; bases unmatched to any gene: 4. The germline gives CDR1 SNHLY, CDR2 FYNNEI. CDR3 residues: CASSDAGTGDNEQFF. The CDR3 DNA is TGTGCCAGCAGTGATGCCGGGACAGGGGACAATGAGCAGTTCTTC.

The chain couples TRBV27 to TRBJ2-5; 9 bases map to TRBD2. Germline lookup yields CDR1 MNHEY and CDR2 SMNVEV (reference sequence). CDR3 length equals 14 residues. Trimming took 2 bases from V and 9 from J; bases not matched to a gene: 7. The CDR3 sequence: CASSLLAGQEAQYF. In DNA, the CDR3 is TGTGCCAGCAGTTTACTAGCGGGGCAGGAGGCCCAGTACTTC.

V usage is TRBV9 and J usage is TRBJ2-7; a weak D match, TRBD2 (5 bases). This CDR3 spans 15 amino acids. The germline CDR1 and CDR2 sequences are SGDLS and YYNGEE. V lost 3 bases and J lost 5, with 18 bases in between. CDR3 protein: CASSAEVGIANEQYF. The CDR3 DNA reads TGTGCCAGCAGCGCGGAGGTCGGGATAGCGAACGAGCAGTACTTC.

The CDR3 loop reads CASTLTGEDAEQYF. The CDR3 DNA reads TGCGCCAGTACGCTTACAGGGGAGGATGCCGAGCAGTACTTC. The chain links TRBV10-2 to TRBJ2-7, with TRBD1 as a possible D gene (7 bases). The V gene's germline CDR1 is WSHSY and CDR2 SAAADI. The ends were cut back, 9 bases at V and 6 bases at J, with 21 bases in the middle. This CDR3 is 14 amino acids long.

This clone appeared many times. V is TRBV10-2 and J is TRBJ2-1, with D tentatively TRBD2 (5 bases). Germline CDR1 WSHSY, CDR2 SAAADI. Trimming took off 0 bases at V and 8 bases at J, with 11 bases between the two ends. This CDR3 is 14 amino acids long. CDR3 bases: TGCGCCAGCAGTGAGTCCCGGGGTCGGCATGAGCAGTTCTTC. Protein: CASSESRGRHEQFF.

The chain links TRBV9 to TRBJ1-3, with D perhaps TRBD1 (5 bases). The CDR3 extends over 17 amino acids. Trimming left V 0 bases short and J 2 bases short, with 15 bases between. The germline V gene encodes CDR1 SGDLS and CDR2 YYNGEE. In DNA form, the CDR3 reads TGTGCCAGCAGCGTAGCTAGGGACTTGGGTGCTGGAAACACCATATATTTT. Amino acid sequence: CASSVARDLGAGNTIYF. Drawing the rest from reference TRBV9 and TRBJ1-3, the complete variable domain is DSGVTQTPKHLITATGQRVTLRCSPRSGDLSVYWYQQSLDQGLQFLIQYYNGEERAKGNILERFSAQQFPDLHSELNLSSLELGDSALYFCASSVARDLGAGNTIYFGEGSWLTVV.

The rearrangement joins TRBV7-2 to TRBJ1-1; tentatively, D is TRBD1 (5 bases). The V end was cut by 5 bases, the J end by 1 base, with 11 bases between. The germline V gene has CDR1 SGHTA and CDR2 FQGNSA. The CDR3 sequence is 14 residues long. In nucleotides, the CDR3 is TGTGCCAGCAGCCCCGGGACTGCGAACACTGAAGCTTTCTTT. The encoded protein is CASSPGTANTEAFF.

The J gene is TRBJ2-2, the V gene TRBV10-2; 7 bases agree with TRBD2. Germline assignment: CDR1 WSHSY and CDR2 SAAADI. With V trimmed by 8 bases and J by 7 bases, 7 bases remained unmatched. The CDR3 spans 13 residues. The chain's CDR3 is CASLGTTLGELFF. The CDR3 coding sequence is TGCGCCAGCCTCGGGACTACCCTCGGGGAGCTGTTTTTT.

The genes are TRBV15 and TRBJ1-4; tentative D call: TRBD1 (5 bases). The CDR3 consists of 15 residues. CDR1 and CDR2 from the germline V gene are LNHNV and YYDKDF (reference sequence). V was trimmed by 1 base and J by 3 bases, leaving 9 bases between them. CDR3 nucleotide sequence: TGTGCCACCAGCAGAGTCAGGGCGGCTAATGAAAAACTGTTTTTT. Translating gives CATSRVRAANEKLFF.

V usage is TRBV7-9 and J usage is TRBJ2-7; 12 bases line up with TRBD1. This CDR3 is 16 amino acids long. The junction had 10 bases not matched to a gene; V was cut back by 5 bases and J by 5 bases. The germline V gene encodes CDR1 SEHNR and CDR2 FQNEAQ (reference sequence). In nucleotides, the CDR3 is TGTGCCAGCAGCCCCCCGCGGGGACAGGGGGCCCACGAGCAGTACTTC. Encoded protein: CASSPPRGQGAHEQYF.

The V call is TRBV18, the J call TRBJ1-5, with 7 nucleotides matching TRBD1. CDR3 size: 15 residues. With V trimmed by 5 bases and J by 3 bases, 7 bases remained unmatched. CDR1 is KGHSH and CDR2 is LQKENI in the germline V gene. The CDR3: CASSSGTELNQPQHF. In nucleotides, the CDR3 is TGTGCCAGCTCATCCGGGACAGAGCTCAATCAGCCCCAGCATTTT.

The V gene is TRBV10-3, the J gene TRBJ2-7; D is perhaps TRBD2 (5 bases). CDR3 length: 15 amino acids. Germline V gives CDR1 ENHRY, CDR2 SYGVKD. V dropped 0 bases and J dropped 0 bases, with 9 bases sitting between them. CDR3 sequence reads: CAISESSAFSYEQYF. Written as DNA, the CDR3 is TGTGCCATCAGTGAGTCTAGCGCCTTCTCCTACGAGCAGTACTTC.

The chain links TRBV6-5 to TRBJ2-7; TRBD2 aligns across 10 bases. Looked up from germline, CDR1 is MNHEY and CDR2 is SVGAGI. With 4 bases clipped from V and 1 base from J, the junction kept 4 bases outside the gene matches. This CDR3 has 15 residues. CDR3 in amino acids: CASSLLAGQSYEQYF. The DNA for the CDR3 is TGTGCCAGCAGTTTACTAGCGGGGCAGTCCTACGAGCAGTACTTC.

V usage is TRBV15 and J usage is TRBJ2-1; 7 bases map to TRBD2. The length of the CDR3 is 18 residues. The germline V gene encodes CDR1 LNHNV and CDR2 YYDKDF (reference sequence). Unmatched junction bases numbered 23, after V lost 7 bases and J lost 8 bases. Written as DNA, the CDR3 is TGTGCCACCACGCTAGTACTATCGGGCGGGAGTAGGATATATGAGCAGTTCTTC. This codes for CATTLVLSGGSRIYEQFF.

V gene TRBV29-1 combines with J gene TRBJ1-1; D is uncertain. Trimming shortened V by 1 base and J by 3 bases, and 6 bases separated the two germline ends. Germline CDR1 is SQVTM and CDR2 is ANQGSEA. The CDR3 extends over 12 amino acids. DNA for the CDR3: TGCAGCGTTGAAGCACGAGACACTGAAGCTTTCTTT. It codes for CSVEARDTEAFF.

The chain uses TRBV7-8 and TRBJ2-7; maybe TRBD2 (6 bases). V was trimmed by 4 bases and J by 3 bases, leaving 10 bases between them. CDR3 size: 13 residues. Germline CDR1 and CDR2: SGHVS and FQNEAQ. The CDR3 nucleotides read TGTGCCAGCAGCTCTAGGCGGGACTACGAGCAGTACTTC. Amino acid sequence: CASSSRRDYEQYF.